Included here is one TCR beta chain sequence, with context. Germline V gives CDR1 MNHEY, CDR2 SVGAGI. The CDR3 consists of 15 residues. Between the trimmed V and J ends, which lost 6 bases and 0 bases, there was a span of 12 bases. The sample belongs to a study of OX40 agonist ivuxolimab in advanced cancers. Study-level information: With a range of 23 to 79, age averaged roughly 60 years, and roughly 80% were male.

This table comes from immunoSEQ multiplex PCR, and its TCRdb copy is limited to in-frame clones, with some not included. The sample includes around 76,000 clones, 78% seen only once; the top ten take about 5.7%. The origin of this receptor is an adult with an advanced solid tumor such as melanoma, head and neck, liver or kidney cancer. The sequences come from CD4+ or CD8+ T cells sorted from blood, collected in a trial of the OX40 agonist ivuxolimab. This chain uses TRBV6-5 with TRBJ1-5; weak D call: TRBD1 (6 bases). CDR3 nucleotides: TGTGCCAGCAGGGAAACAGGGAATAGCAATCAGCCCCAGCATTTT. Protein: CASRETGNSNQPQHF.